This entry lists 2 T cell receptor beta chains sequenced from one sample in a study of control samples from healthy donors and cancer patients. Generated by immunoSEQ multiplex PCR, the TCRdb table keeps only in-frame clones and is missing some. The sample has roughly 160,000 clones, nearly 96% seen once; the top ten hold over 0.9%. Sequenced: blood. The receptors derive from a woman aged 25 to 45 in good health.

The chain couples TRBV5-1 to TRBJ2-7; D is uncertain. Trimming removed 0 bases from V and 4 bases from J, with 17 bases in between. This CDR3 comprises 16 residues. Germline V gene sequence: CDR1 SGHRS, CDR2 YFSETQ. The CDR3 sequence is CASSLGVSLTHYEQYF. The CDR3 DNA follows: TGCGCCAGCAGCTTGGGTGTTAGCCTAACTCATTACGAGCAGTACTTC.

V is TRBV5-6 and J is TRBJ1-5, with D unresolved. Trimming stripped 1 base from V and 3 bases from J, with 5 bases between. The CDR3 totals 13 residues. In germline, CDR1 is SGHDT, CDR2 YYEEEE. In DNA form, the CDR3 reads TGTGCCAGCAGCTTGCACGCCAATCAGCCCCAGCATTTT. Its protein is CASSLHANQPQHF.